This TCR beta chain is drawn from a study of cytomegalovirus exposure and HLA in healthy donors. General study points: There were some V segments, including TRBV6-2 and TRBV6-3, excluded as indistinguishable. Cytomegalovirus-associated status was assigned to about 180 TCR beta chains.

Use of 60 Vbeta and 13 Jbeta primers characterized the PCR. TCRdb's copy holds only in-frame clones and misses some; the assay was immunoSEQ multiplex PCR. This sample has more than 85,000 clones, with roughly 80% found just once. Remarks on this clone: As yet, its antigen is unknown.

The CDR3 consists of 17 residues. Germline V gene sequence: CDR1 SEHNR, CDR2 FQNEAQ (reference sequence). Trimming shortened V by 3 bases and J by 0 bases, and 15 bases separated the two germline ends. As for the donors, each was a healthy bone marrow donor. The rearrangement uses TRBV7-9 and TRBJ2-1; D remains unclear. Sequencing was performed on PBMCs. The TCR comes from a female donor in good health and CMV-seronegative. CDR3 amino acids: CASSFDTWPSSYNEQFF. The CDR3 nucleotides are TGTGCCAGCAGCTTTGATACCTGGCCCAGCTCCTACAATGAGCAGTTCTTC.